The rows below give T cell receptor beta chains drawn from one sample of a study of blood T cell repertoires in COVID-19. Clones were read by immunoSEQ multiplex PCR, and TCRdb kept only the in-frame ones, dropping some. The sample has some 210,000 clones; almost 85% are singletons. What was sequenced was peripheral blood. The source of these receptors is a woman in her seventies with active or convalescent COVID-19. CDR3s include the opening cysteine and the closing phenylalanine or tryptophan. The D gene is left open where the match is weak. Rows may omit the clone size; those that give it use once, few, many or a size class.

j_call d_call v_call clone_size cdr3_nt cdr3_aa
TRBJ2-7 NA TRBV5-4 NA TGTGCCAGCAGCGCGGGCCTTAGTAACGAGCAGTACTTC CASSAGLSNEQYF
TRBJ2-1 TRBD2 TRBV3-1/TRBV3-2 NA TGTGCCAGCAGCCATGGGACTAGGGCTTCGATTGAGCAGTTCTTC CASSHGTRASIEQFF
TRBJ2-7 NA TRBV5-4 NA TGTGCCAGCAGCTTGGGGCTGCAGCGCGGAACCTACGAGCAGTACTTC CASSLGLQRGTYEQYF
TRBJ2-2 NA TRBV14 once TGTGCCAGCAGCCAAGAGCCAAACGCTCTCGGCGGGGAGCTGTTTTTT CASSQEPNALGGELFF
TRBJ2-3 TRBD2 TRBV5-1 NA TGCGCCAGCAGTAGCGGGACTAGCGGGAGGGGAGATACGCAGTATTTT CASSSGTSGRGDTQYF
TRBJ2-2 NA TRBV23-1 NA TGCGCCAGCGGAAATAACAGGGTCGCGAACACCGGGGAGCTGTTTTTT CASGNNRVANTGELFF
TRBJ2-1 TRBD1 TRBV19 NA TGTGCCAGTGTTCGAGACAGGGATGGTTACAATGAGCAGTTCTTC CASVRDRDGYNEQFF
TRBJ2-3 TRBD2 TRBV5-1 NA TGCGCCAGCAGCTGGACTAGCGGGAGAACAGATACGCAGTATTTT CASSWTSGRTDTQYF
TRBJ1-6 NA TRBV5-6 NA TGTGCCAGCAGCACAAATCCAGGTTCACCCCTCCACTTT CASSTNPGSPLHF
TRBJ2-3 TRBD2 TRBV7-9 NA TGTGCCAGCAGTCCTTACCTAGCGGGCTCGGTGAGCGATACGCAGTATTTT CASSPYLAGSVSDTQYF
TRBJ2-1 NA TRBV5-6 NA TGTGCCAGCAGCTTGGGGGTAAGGAGCTCCTACAATGAGCAGTTCTTC CASSLGVRSSYNEQFF